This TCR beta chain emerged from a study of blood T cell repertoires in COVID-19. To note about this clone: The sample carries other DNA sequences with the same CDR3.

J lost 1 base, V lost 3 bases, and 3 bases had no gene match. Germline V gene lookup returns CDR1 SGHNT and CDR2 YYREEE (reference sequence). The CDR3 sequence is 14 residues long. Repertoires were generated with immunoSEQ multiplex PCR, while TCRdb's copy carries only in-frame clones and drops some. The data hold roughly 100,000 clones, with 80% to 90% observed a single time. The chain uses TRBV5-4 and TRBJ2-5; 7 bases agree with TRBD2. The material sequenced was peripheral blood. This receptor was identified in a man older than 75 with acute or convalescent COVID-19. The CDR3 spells CASSSSGGQETQYF. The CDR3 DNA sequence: TGTGCCAGCAGCTCCTCGGGGGGCCAAGAGACCCAGTACTTC.